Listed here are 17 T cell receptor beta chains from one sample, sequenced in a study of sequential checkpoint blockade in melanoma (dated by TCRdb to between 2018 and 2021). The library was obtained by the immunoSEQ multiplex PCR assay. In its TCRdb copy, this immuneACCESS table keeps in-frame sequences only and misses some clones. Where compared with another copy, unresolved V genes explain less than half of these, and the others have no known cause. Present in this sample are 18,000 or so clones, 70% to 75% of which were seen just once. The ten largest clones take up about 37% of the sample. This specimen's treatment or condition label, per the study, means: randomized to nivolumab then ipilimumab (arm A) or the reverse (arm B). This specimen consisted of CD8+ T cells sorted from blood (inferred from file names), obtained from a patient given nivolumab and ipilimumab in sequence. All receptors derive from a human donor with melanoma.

CDR3 DNA sequence: TGTGCCAGCAGTGAAGTGAATAGCGGGAGTTACGAGCAGTACTTC. This gives the protein CASSEVNSGSYEQYF. The chain employs TRBV6-1 and TRBJ2-7, with TRBD2 matching 9 bases. Trimming at V came to 1 base and at J to 4 bases, leaving 5 bases not matched to a gene. There are 15 residues in the CDR3. Germline V gene data show CDR1 as MNHNS and CDR2 as SASEGT.

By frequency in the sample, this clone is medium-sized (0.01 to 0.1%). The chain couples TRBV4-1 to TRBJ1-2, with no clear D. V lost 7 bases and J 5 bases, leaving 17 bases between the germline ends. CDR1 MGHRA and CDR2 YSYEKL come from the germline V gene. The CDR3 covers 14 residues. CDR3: CASMGTGRDYGYTF. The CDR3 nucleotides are TGCGCCAGCATGGGAACTGGGCGGGATTATGGCTACACCTTC.

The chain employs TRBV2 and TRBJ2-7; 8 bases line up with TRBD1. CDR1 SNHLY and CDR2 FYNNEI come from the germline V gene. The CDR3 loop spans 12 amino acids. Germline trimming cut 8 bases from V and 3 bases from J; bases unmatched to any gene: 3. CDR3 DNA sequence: TGTGCCAGCCAGGACAGGGTCTACGAGCAGTACTTC. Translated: CASQDRVYEQYF.

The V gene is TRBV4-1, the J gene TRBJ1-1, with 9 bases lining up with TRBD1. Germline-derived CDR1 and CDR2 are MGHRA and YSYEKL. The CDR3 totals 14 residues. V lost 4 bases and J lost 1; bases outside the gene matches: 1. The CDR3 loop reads CASSPGQGNTEAFF. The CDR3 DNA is TGCGCCAGCAGCCCGGGACAGGGGAACACTGAAGCTTTCTTT.

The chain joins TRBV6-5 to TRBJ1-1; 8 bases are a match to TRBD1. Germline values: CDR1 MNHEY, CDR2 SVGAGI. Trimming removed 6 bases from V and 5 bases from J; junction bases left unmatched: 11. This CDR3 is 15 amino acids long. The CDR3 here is CASSDRTGKGTEAFF. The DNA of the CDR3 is TGTGCCAGCAGCGATCGGACAGGGAAGGGGACTGAAGCTTTCTTT.

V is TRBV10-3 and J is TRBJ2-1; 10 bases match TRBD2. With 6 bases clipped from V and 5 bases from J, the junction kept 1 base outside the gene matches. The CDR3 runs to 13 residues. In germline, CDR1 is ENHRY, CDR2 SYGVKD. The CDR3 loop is CAIRGLADNEQFF. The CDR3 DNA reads TGTGCCATCAGAGGACTAGCGGACAATGAGCAGTTCTTC.

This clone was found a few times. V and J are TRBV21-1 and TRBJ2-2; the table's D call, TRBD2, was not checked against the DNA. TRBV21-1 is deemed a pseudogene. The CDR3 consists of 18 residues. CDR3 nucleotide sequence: TGTGCCAGCAGCAAAGTCCCCGGACTAGCGGGAGGGGCCGGGGAGCTGTTTTTT. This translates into CASSKVPGLAGGAGELFF.

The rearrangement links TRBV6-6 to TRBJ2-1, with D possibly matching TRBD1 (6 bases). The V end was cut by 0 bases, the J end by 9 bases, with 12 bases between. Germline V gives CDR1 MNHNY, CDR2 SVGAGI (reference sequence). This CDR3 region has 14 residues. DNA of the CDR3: TGTGCCAGCAGTTACTCCCAGGGGATGGGTGAGCAGTTCTTC. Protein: CASSYSQGMGEQFF.

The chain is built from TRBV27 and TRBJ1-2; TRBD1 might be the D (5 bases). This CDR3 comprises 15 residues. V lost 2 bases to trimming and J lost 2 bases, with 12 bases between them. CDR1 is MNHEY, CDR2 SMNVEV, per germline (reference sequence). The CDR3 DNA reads TGTGCCAGCAGTTTAGGGGCAGGGTCCAACTATGGCTACACCTTC. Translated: CASSLGAGSNYGYTF.

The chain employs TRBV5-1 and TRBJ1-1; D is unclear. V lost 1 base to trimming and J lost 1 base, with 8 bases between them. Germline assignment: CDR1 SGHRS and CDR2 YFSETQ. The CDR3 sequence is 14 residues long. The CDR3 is CASSLSGRNTEAFF. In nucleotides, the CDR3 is TGCGCCAGCAGCTTGAGTGGGAGGAACACTGAAGCTTTCTTT.

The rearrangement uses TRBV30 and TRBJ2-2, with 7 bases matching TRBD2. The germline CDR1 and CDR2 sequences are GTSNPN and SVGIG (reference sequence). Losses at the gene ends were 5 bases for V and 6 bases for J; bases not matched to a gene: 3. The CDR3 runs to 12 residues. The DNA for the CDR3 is TGTGCCTGGTATCGGGAGGCCGGGGAGCTGTTTTTT. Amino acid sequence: CAWYREAGELFF. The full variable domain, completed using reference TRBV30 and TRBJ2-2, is SQTIHQWPATLVQPVGSPLSLECTVEGTSNPNLYWYRQAAGRGLQLLFYSVGIGQISSEVPQNLSASRPQDRQFILSSKKLLLSDSGFYLCAWYREAGELFFGEGSRLTVL.

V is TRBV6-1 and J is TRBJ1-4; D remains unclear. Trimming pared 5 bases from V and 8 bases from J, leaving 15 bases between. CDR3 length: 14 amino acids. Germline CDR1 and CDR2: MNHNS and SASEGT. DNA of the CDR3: TGTGCCAGCAGTCCTTGGACGGGAGACGAAAAACTGTTTTTT. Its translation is CASSPWTGDEKLFF.

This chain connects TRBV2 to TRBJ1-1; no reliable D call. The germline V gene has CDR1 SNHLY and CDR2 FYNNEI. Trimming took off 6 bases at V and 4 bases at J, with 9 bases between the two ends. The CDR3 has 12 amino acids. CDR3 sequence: CASRTSGTEAFF. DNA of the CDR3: TGTGCCAGCAGGACTTCGGGCACTGAAGCTTTCTTT.

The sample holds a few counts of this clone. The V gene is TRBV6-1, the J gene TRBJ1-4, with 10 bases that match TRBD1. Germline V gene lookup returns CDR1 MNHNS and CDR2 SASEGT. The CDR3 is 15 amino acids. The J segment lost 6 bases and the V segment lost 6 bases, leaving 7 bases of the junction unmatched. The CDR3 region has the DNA TGTGCCAGCAGGGCCCCGACAGGGGGCCATGAAAAACTGTTTTTT. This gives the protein CASRAPTGGHEKLFF.

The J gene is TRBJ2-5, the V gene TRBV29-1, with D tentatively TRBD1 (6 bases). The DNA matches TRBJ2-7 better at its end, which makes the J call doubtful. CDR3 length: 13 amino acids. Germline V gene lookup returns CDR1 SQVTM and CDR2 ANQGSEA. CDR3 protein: CSVTGGRGDEQYF. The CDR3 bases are TGCAGCGTTACCGGAGGCAGGGGAGACGAGCAGTACTTC.

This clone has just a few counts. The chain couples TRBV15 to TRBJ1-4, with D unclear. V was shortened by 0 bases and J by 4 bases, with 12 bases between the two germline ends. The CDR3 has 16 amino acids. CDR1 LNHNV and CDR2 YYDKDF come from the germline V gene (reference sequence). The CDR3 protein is CATSRDLREINEKLFF. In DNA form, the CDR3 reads TGTGCCACCAGCAGAGATTTGAGGGAAATTAATGAAAAACTGTTTTTT.

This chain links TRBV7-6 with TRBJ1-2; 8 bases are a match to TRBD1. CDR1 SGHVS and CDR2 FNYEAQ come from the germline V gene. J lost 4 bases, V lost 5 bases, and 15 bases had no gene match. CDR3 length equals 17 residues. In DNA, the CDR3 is TGTGCCAGCAGCCGGACCCCCGGACAGGGTGGGAGCTATGGCTACACCTTC. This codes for CASSRTPGQGGSYGYTF.